Presented here are 19 T cell receptor beta chains from one specimen sequenced in a study of neurological immune-mediated disorders (dated by TCRdb to the late 2010s). Receptor libraries were prepared by 5' RACE. TCRdb records Illumina HiSeq 2500 as the sequencer. The public reads were reanalyzed by TCRdb: fastp trimming at Q25, MiXCR alignment, in-frame beta chains only. Entries that share a CDR3 protein sequence are merged under the most common genes and DNA. Across this sample there are some 95,000 distinct CDR3 sequences, with 3% to 4% seen only once. The ten largest clones represent 5% to 7.5% of the sample. The source material was PBMCs. The receptors derive from a woman between 18 and 30 years old with multiple sclerosis.

This clonotype was seen many times. The chain carries TRBV3-1 and TRBJ1-3, with D hard to call. This CDR3 spans 15 amino acids. V lost 0 bases and J 0 bases, leaving 6 bases between the germline ends. Germline CDR1 LGHDT, CDR2 YNNKEL (reference sequence). This chain's CDR3 is CASSQDGGSGNTIYF. The DNA of the CDR3 is TGTGCCAGCAGCCAAGATGGCGGCTCTGGAAACACCATATATTTT.

This clonotype was detected ten times or more. The gene calls are TRBV12-3 or TRBV12-4 and TRBJ1-1; D gene uncertain. This CDR3 is built from 14 residues. Trimming shortened V by 2 bases and J by 0 bases, and 7 bases separated the two germline ends. The CDR3 nucleotides are TGTGCCAGCAGTTTACAAGGCGTGAACACTGAAGCTTTCTTT. Protein sequence: CASSLQGVNTEAFF.

Ten or more counts support this clonotype. The chain links TRBV20-1 to TRBJ2-7; D is unresolved. The germline gives CDR1 DFQATT, CDR2 SNEGSKA (reference sequence). V was clipped by 6 bases and J by 4 bases, with 16 bases between them. The CDR3 is 13 residues long. CDR3 region: CSALVGPLYEQYF. The CDR3 DNA is TGCAGTGCCTTAGTCGGTCCCCTTTACGAGCAGTACTTC.

This clonotype was picked up many times. This chain links TRBV5-4 with TRBJ2-3, with 10 bases that match TRBD1. Unmatched junction bases numbered 2, after V lost 0 bases and J lost 4 bases. The CDR3 length is 15 residues. Germline V gene lookup returns CDR1 SGHNT and CDR2 YYREEE (reference sequence). The chain's CDR3 is CASSLAGTGADTQYF. CDR3 DNA: TGTGCCAGCAGCTTGGCCGGGACAGGGGCAGATACGCAGTATTTT. The full variable domain, in which reference TRBV5-4 and TRBJ2-3 provide the parts outside the CDR3, is ETGVTQSPTHLIKTRGQQVTLRCSSQSGHNTVSWYQQALGQGPQFIFQYYREEENGRGNFPPRFSGLQFPNYSSELNVNALELDDSALYLCASSLAGTGADTQYFGPGTRLTVL.

This clonotype was counted many times. The chain employs TRBV7-2 and TRBJ2-7; TRBD2 matches at 9 bases. Germline trimming cut 2 bases from V and 7 bases from J; bases unmatched to any gene: 12. This CDR3 region has 16 residues. CDR1 and CDR2 (germline): SGHTA, FQGNSA. The CDR3 loop is CASSLSLGLAGKEQYF. Written as DNA, the CDR3 is TGTGCCAGCAGCTTATCCTTGGGTCTAGCGGGAAAGGAGCAGTACTTC.

The table lists this clonotype with many counts. The V gene is TRBV5-1, the J gene TRBJ2-7; 9 bases align to TRBD1. V shed 5 bases, J shed 0 bases, and the junction held 9 bases outside the gene matches. CDR1 and CDR2 (germline): SGHRS, YFSETQ. The CDR3 length is 16 residues. CDR3 amino acids: CASSSTRQGDSYEQYF. DNA for the CDR3: TGCGCCAGCAGTTCTACCCGACAGGGGGACTCCTACGAGCAGTACTTC.

The V and J genes are TRBV12-3 or TRBV12-4 and TRBJ2-5, with D perhaps TRBD1 or TRBD2 (5 bases each). The ends were cut back, 3 bases at V and 7 bases at J, with 15 bases in the middle. The CDR3 is made up of 14 amino acids. CDR3 sequence (DNA): TGTGCCAGCAGTTTGGGGCTGGCAGGGAGGACCCAGTACTTC. Translation: CASSLGLAGRTQYF.

This clonotype was seen repeatedly, ten times or more. V gene TRBV14 combines with J gene TRBJ1-1; 9 bases map to TRBD1. After removal of 0 bases from V and 5 bases from J, the junction contained 4 bases not matched to a gene. The CDR3 contains 15 residues. Germline CDR1 and CDR2: SGHDN and FVKESK. Written as DNA, the CDR3 is TGTGCCAGCAGCCAAGATTCGACAGGGGGGACTGAAGCTTTCTTT. This sequence encodes CASSQDSTGGTEAFF.

This clonotype was found many times. The chain couples TRBV10-3 to TRBJ2-5; D is unresolved. The ends were cut back, 2 bases at V and 2 bases at J, with 9 bases in the middle. This CDR3 is 14 amino acids long. CDR1 is ENHRY and CDR2 is SYGVKD in the germline V gene. Here the CDR3 reads CAISEQQTQETQYF. CDR3 coding DNA: TGTGCCATCAGTGAGCAGCAGACACAAGAGACCCAGTACTTC.

This clonotype was counted ten times or more. The genes are TRBV25-1 and TRBJ2-2; D is unclear. V lost 8 bases to trimming and J lost 5 bases, with 6 bases between them. This CDR3 has 11 residues. Germline V gene sequence: CDR1 MGHDK, CDR2 SYGVNS. The CDR3 here is CASSLTGELFF. DNA of the CDR3: TGTGCCAGCTCCCTTACCGGGGAGCTGTTTTTT. Based on the CDR3 plus reference TRBV25-1 and TRBJ2-2, the full variable domain is EADIYQTPRYLVIGTGKKITLECSQTMGHDKMYWYQQDPGMELHLIHYSYGVNSTEKGDLSSESTVSRIRTEHFPLTLESARPSHTSQYLCASSLTGELFFGEGSRLTVL.

Ten or more counts support this clonotype. The J gene is TRBJ2-2, the V gene TRBV7-9; 7 bases are shared with TRBD1. CDR3 size: 15 residues. J was trimmed by 3 bases and V by 6 bases; bases with no gene match: 7. CDR1 is SEHNR, CDR2 FQNEAQ, per germline (reference sequence). The CDR3 protein is CASREQGRHTGELFF. As DNA, the CDR3 is TGTGCCAGCAGGGAACAGGGGCGGCACACCGGGGAGCTGTTTTTT. Filled out from reference TRBV7-9 and TRBJ2-2, the complete variable domain reads DTGVSQNPRHKITKRGQNVTFRCDPISEHNRLYWYRQTLGQGPEFLTYFQNEAQLEKSRLLSDRFSAERPKGSFSTLEIQRTEQGDSAMYLCASREQGRHTGELFFGEGSRLTVL.

This clonotype was detected many times. This chain connects TRBV6-5 to TRBJ1-1, with D possibly being TRBD1 (5 bases). CDR1 and CDR2 (germline): MNHEY, SVGAGI. V was clipped by 2 bases and J by 4 bases, with 8 bases between them. There are 13 residues in the CDR3. CDR3 region: CASSYGGGTEAFF. The CDR3 coding sequence is TGTGCCAGCAGTTACGGCGGGGGCACTGAAGCTTTCTTT.

This clonotype was seen at least ten times. This sequence joins TRBV12-3 or TRBV12-4 and TRBJ1-5; D ambiguous. The V end lost 6 bases, the J end lost 4 bases, and 13 bases lay between the germline ends. The CDR3 has 14 amino acids. CDR3 coding DNA: TGTGCCAGCAGGGGAGGCCAGCAGAATCAGCCCCAGCATTTT. Residues: CASRGGQQNQPQHF.

Ten or more counts support this clonotype. This chain joins TRBV21-1 and TRBJ2-1. TRBV21-1 is reported as a pseudogene. The CDR3 is made up of 17 amino acids. CDR3 coding DNA: TGTGCCAGCAGCAAAGGACCCAGCCATGGCTCCTACAATGAGCAGTTCTTC. As protein: CASSKGPSHGSYNEQFF.

This clonotype was seen many times. The chain combines TRBV6-1 with TRBJ2-7, with D perhaps given as TRBD1 or TRBD2 (5 bases each). V was clipped by 6 bases and J by 5 bases, with 8 bases between them. The CDR3 has 11 residues. The germline CDR1 and CDR2 sequences are MNHNS and SASEGT. The CDR3 nucleotides read TGTGCCAGCAGACGGGGCGACGAGCAGTACTTC. This translates into CASRRGDEQYF.

This clonotype showed up many times. The chain couples TRBV7-2 to TRBJ1-2; maybe TRBD1 (6 bases). Germline V gene data show CDR1 as SGHTA and CDR2 as FQGNSA. Trimming pared 0 bases from V and 2 bases from J, leaving 10 bases between. CDR3 length equals 15 residues. The CDR3: CASSLAPGANYGYTF. The CDR3 DNA follows: TGTGCCAGCAGCTTAGCCCCAGGGGCCAACTATGGCTACACCTTC.

This clonotype was detected many times. The DNA for the CDR3 is TGTGCCAGCAGCCGTTTTCCCGACCGGTTCGAGGCCAACGTCCTGACTTTC. Its protein is CASSRFPDRFEANVLTF. V usage is TRBV7-9 and J usage is TRBJ2-6; D ambiguous. The CDR3 runs to 17 residues. V was trimmed by 5 bases and J by 6 bases, leaving 20 bases between them. CDR1 and CDR2 (germline): SEHNR, FQNEAQ (reference sequence). Filled out from reference TRBV7-9 and TRBJ2-6, the complete variable domain reads DTGVSQNPRHKITKRGQNVTFRCDPISEHNRLYWYRQTLGQGPEFLTYFQNEAQLEKSRLLSDRFSAERPKGSFSTLEIQRTEQGDSAMYLCASSRFPDRFEANVLTFGAGSRLTVL.

This clonotype was counted many times. The rearrangement uses TRBV11-2 and TRBJ2-5; D perhaps matches TRBD2 (5 bases). There are 15 residues in the CDR3. Trimming shortened V by 4 bases and J by 1 base, and 13 bases separated the two germline ends. Germline V gene data show CDR1 as SGHAT and CDR2 as FQNNGV. Here the CDR3 reads CASSSRGLAQETQYF. The CDR3 DNA follows: TGTGCCAGCAGCTCTAGAGGACTTGCCCAAGAGACCCAGTACTTC.

Worth noting for this clonotype: A much larger clonotype is one base distant, so this may be a read error. The CDR3 region has the DNA TGTGCCACCAGGGGGAGAGGCAAAGATACGCAGTATTTT. It translates to CATRGRGKDTQYF. The V gene is TRBV24-1, the J gene TRBJ2-3, with D possibly matching TRBD2 (5 bases). CDR1 and CDR2 (germline): KGHDR, SFDVKD. The CDR3 consists of 13 residues. V dropped 7 bases and J dropped 5 bases, with 12 bases sitting between them.